The clone carrying this T cell receptor (beta chain) is a singleton in its sample. This CDR3 contains 14 residues. Trimming pared 8 bases from V and 0 bases from J, leaving 13 bases between. CDR1 and CDR2 (germline): SNHLY, FYNNEI. Living in under 30 US areas, the participants were between 18 and 89 years of age. Allocation to cohorts depended on clinical history reported by the participants. The source of the sample is a study of blood T cell repertoires in COVID-19. Overall study context: For recovered donors of Cohort 3, there were two negative PCRs, clearance, or symptom resolution.

Repertoires were generated with immunoSEQ multiplex PCR, while TCRdb's copy carries only in-frame clones and drops some. The sample has a few hundred thousand clones, around 87% seen once. The chain is built from TRBV2 and TRBJ1-2; D uncertain. The sequenced sample was PBMCs or T cells enriched from blood (not recorded which). The receptor comes from a man aged 35 to 55 in a cohort exposed to, infected with or recovered from COVID-19 (not recorded which). The CDR3 DNA reads as TGTGCCAGCTCTGCAGGACTTTCTAACTATGGCTACACCTTC. It translates to CASSAGLSNYGYTF. The whole variable domain, filled in from reference TRBV2 and TRBJ1-2, reads EPEVTQTPSHQVTQMGQEVILRCVPISNHLYFYWYRQILGQKVEFLVSFYNNEISEKSEIFDDQFSVERPDGSNFTLKIRSTKLEDSAMYFCASSAGLSNYGYTFGSGTRLTVV.